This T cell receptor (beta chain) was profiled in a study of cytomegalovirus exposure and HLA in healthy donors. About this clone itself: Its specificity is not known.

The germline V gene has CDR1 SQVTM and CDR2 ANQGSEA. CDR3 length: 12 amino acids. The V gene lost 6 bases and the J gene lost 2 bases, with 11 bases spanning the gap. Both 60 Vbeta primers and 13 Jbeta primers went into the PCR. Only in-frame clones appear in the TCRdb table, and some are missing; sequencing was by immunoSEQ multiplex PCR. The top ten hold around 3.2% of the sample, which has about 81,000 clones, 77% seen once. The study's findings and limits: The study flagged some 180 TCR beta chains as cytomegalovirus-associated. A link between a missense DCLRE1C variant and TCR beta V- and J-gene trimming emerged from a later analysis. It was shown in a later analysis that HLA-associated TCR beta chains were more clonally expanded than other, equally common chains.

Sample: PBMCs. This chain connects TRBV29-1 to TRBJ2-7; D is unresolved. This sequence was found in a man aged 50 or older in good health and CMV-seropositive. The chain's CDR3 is CSVRRNTYEQYF. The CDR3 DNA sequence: TGCAGCGTACGGCGGAATACCTACGAGCAGTACTTC.